The clone carrying this T cell receptor (beta chain) was counted a few times. The antigen remains unidentified. This entry comes from a study of CD8 T cells in Susac syndrome. CD8+ and CD4+ T cells from blood underwent TCR beta sequencing. FACS was used to enrich TEMRA cells, whereas the CD8+ and CD4+ T cells were obtained by negative isolation. Broader study findings: Individuals included in the TCR sequencing and HLA analysis were acknowledged by the study to be relatively few in number.

A quantity of about 0.5 to 1 ug RNA underwent reverse transcription using random hexamers. The TCR beta CDR3 was amplified by immunoSEQ multiplex PCR across 54 Vbeta, 13 Jbeta. Using its own MiXCR run on the immunoSEQ multiplex PCR reads, TCRdb lists one record per CDR3 protein. The sample shows about 300,000 distinct CDR3 sequences, 75% to 90% of them seen only once. The ends were cut back, 4 bases at V and 3 bases at J, with 10 bases in the middle. The CDR3 loop spans 12 amino acids. Germline V gene lookup returns CDR1 GTSNPN and CDR2 SVGIG (reference sequence). The source is a human donor with multiple sclerosis. The rearrangement links TRBV30 to TRBJ2-7; D uncertain. What was sequenced was CD8+ T cells from PBMCs. The DNA of the CDR3 is TGTGCCTGGAAAACCACTTTCTACGAGCAGTACTTC. Translation gives CAWKTTFYEQYF.